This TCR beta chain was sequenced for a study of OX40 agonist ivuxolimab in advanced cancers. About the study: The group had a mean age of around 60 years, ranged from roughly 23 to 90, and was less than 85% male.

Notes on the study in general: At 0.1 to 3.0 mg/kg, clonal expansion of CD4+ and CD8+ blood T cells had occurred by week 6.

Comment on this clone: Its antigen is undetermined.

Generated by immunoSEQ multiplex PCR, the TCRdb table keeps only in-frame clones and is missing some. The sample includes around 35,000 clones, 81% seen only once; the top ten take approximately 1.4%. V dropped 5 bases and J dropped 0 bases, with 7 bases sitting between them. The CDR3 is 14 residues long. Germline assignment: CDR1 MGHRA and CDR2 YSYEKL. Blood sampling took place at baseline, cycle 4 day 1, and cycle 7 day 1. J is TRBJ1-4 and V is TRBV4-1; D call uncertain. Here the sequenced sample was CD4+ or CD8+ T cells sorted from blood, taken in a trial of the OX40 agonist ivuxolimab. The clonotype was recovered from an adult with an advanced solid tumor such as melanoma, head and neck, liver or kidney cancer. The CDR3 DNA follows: TGCGCCAGCAGCTACGGATCAACTAATGAAAAACTGTTTTTT. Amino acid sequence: CASSYGSTNEKLFF.